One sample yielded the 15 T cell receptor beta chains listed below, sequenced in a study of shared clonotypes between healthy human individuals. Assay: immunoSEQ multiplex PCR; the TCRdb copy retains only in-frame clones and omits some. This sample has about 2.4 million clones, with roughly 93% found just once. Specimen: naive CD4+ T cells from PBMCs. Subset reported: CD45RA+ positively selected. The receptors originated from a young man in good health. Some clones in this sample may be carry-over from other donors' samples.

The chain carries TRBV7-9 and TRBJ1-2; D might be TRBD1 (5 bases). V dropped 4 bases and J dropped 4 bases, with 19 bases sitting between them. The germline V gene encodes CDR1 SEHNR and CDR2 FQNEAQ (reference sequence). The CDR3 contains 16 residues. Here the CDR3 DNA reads TGTGCCAGCAGCTCCATCACCGGGGGGAGAACCTATGGCTACACCTTC. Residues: CASSSITGGRTYGYTF.

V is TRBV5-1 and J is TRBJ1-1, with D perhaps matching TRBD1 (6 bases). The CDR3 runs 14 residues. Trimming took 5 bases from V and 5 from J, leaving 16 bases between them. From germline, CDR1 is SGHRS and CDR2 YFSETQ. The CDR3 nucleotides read TGCGCCAGCAGGGGGGGACACCAGGGGACTGAAGCTTTCTTT. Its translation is CASRGGHQGTEAFF.

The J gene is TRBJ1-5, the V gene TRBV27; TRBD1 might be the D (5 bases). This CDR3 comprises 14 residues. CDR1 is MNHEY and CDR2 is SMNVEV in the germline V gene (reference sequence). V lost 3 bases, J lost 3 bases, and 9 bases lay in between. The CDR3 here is CASSLGVFNQPQHF. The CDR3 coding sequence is TGTGCCAGCAGTTTGGGGGTCTTCAATCAGCCCCAGCATTTT.

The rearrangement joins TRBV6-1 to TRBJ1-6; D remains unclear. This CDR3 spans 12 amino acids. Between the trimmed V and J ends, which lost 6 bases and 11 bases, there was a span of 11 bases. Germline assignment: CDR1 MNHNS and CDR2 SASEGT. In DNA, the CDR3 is TGTGCCAGCAGCCTCAGTAGGACACCCCTCCACTTT. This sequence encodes CASSLSRTPLHF.

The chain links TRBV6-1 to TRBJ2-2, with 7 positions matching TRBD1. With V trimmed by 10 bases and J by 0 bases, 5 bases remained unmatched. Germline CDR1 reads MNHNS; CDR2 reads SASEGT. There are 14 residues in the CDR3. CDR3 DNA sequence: TGTGCCACCGAGACAGGGACGAACACCGGGGAGCTGTTTTTT. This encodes CATETGTNTGELFF.

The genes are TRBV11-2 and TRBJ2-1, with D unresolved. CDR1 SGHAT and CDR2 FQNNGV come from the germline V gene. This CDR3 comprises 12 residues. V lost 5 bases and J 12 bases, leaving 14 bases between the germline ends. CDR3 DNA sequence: TGTGCCAGCAGCCTAACCCCACCTGTGCAGTTCTTC. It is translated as CASSLTPPVQFF.

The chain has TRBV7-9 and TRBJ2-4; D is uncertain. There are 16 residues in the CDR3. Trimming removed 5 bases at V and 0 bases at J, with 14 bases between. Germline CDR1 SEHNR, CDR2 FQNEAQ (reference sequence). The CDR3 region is CASSEVRRLAKNIQYF. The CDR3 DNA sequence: TGTGCCAGCAGCGAAGTCAGGAGACTAGCCAAAAACATTCAGTACTTC.

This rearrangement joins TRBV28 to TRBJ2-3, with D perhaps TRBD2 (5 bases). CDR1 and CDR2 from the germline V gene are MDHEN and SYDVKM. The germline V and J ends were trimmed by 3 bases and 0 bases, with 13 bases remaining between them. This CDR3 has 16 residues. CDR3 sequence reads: CASSFLRLSSTDTQYF. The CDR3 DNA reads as TGTGCCAGCAGTTTCTTGAGACTATCTAGCACAGATACGCAGTATTTT. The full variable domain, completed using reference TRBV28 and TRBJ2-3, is DVKVTQSSRYLVKRTGEKVFLECVQDMDHENMFWYRQDPGLGLRLIYFSYDVKMKEKGDIPEGYSVSREKKERFSLILESASTNQTSMYLCASSFLRLSSTDTQYFGPGTRLTVL.

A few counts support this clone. The CDR3 sequence is CASSLLIAETQYF. The CDR3 bases are TGTGCCAGCTCACTTCTCATCGCGGAGACCCAGTACTTC. The V and J genes are TRBV18 and TRBJ2-5; no clear D. Germline lookup yields CDR1 KGHSH and CDR2 LQKENI. The CDR3 length is 13 residues. Trimming removed 4 bases from V and 5 bases from J, with 11 bases in between.

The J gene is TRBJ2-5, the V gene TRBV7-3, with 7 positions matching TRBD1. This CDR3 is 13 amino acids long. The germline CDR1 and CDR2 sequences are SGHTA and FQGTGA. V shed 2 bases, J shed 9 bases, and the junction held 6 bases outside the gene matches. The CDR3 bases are TGTGCCAGCAGCTTAGGACCGAGGGGGCCCCAGTACTTC. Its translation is CASSLGPRGPQYF.

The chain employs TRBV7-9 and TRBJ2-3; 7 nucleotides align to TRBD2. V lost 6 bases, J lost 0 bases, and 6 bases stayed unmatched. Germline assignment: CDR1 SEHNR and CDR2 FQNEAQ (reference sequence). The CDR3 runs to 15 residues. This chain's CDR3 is CASRWSSGSTDTQYF. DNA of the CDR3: TGTGCCAGCAGATGGTCTAGCGGTAGCACAGATACGCAGTATTTT.

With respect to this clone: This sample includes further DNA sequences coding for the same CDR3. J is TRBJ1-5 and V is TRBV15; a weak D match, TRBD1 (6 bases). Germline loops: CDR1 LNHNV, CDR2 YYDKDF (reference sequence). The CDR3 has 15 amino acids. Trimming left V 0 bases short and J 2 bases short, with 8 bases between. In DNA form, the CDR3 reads TGTGCCACCAGCAGAGACCCAGGGGGCAATCAGCCCCAGCATTTT. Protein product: CATSRDPGGNQPQHF.

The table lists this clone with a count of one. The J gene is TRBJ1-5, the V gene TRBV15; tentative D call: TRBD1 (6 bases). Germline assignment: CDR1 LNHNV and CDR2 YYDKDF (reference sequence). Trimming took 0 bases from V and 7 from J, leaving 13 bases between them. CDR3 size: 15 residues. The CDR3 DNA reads TGTGCCACCAGCAGAGATTACAGGGATGGCCAGCCCCAGCATTTT. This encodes CATSRDYRDGQPQHF.

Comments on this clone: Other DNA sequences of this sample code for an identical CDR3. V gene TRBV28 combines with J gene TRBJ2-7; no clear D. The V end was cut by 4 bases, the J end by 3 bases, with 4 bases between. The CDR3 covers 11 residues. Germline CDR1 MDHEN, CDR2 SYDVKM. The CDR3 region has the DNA TGTGCCAGCAGTTCCAGCTACGAGCAGTACTTC. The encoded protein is CASSSSYEQYF.

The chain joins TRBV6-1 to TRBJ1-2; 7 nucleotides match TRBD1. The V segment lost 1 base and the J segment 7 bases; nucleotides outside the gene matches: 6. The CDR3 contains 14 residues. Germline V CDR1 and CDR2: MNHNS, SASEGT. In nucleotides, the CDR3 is TGTGCCAGCAGTGAAGTCCCGACAGGGCCTGGCTACACCTTC. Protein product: CASSEVPTGPGYTF.